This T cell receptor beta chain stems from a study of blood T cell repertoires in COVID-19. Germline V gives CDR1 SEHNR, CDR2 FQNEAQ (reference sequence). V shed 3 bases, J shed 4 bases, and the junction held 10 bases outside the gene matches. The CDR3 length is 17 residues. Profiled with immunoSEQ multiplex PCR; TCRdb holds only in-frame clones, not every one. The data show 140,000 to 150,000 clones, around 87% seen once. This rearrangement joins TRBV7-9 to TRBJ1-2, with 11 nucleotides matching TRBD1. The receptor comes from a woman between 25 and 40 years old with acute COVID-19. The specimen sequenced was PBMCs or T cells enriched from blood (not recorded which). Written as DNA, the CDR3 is TGTGCCAGCAGCTTGGCCGGGACAGGGGGTGCTGTCTATGGCTACACCTTC. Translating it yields CASSLAGTGGAVYGYTF.